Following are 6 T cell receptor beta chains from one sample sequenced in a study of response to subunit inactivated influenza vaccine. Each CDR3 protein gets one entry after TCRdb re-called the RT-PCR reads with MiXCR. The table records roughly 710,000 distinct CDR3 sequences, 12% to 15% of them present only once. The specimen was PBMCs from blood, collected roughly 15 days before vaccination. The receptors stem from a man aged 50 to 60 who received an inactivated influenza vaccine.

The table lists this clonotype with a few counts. The CDR3 sequence is CSASPGGHEKLFF. CDR3 DNA sequence: TGCAGTGCTAGCCCAGGGGGTCATGAAAAACTGTTTTTT. This chain joins TRBV20-1 and TRBJ1-4, with 7 bases identical to TRBD1. The CDR3 loop spans 13 amino acids. Germline values: CDR1 DFQATT, CDR2 SNEGSKA (reference sequence). V lost 3 bases to trimming and J lost 6 bases; unmatched junction nucleotides: 4.

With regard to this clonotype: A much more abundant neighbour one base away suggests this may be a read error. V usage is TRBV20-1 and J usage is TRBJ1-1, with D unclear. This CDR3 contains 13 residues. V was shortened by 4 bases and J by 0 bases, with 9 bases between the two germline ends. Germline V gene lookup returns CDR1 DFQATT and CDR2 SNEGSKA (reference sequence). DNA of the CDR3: TGCAGTGCTACCTTGGTGTTGAACACTGAAGCTTTCTTT. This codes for CSATLVLNTEAFF.

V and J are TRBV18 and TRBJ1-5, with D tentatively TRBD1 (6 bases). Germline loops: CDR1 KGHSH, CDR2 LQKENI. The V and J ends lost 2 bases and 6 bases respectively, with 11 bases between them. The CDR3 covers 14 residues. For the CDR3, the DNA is TGTGCCAGCTCACCATACCTACAGGGTCAGCCCCAGCATTTT. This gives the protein CASSPYLQGQPQHF.

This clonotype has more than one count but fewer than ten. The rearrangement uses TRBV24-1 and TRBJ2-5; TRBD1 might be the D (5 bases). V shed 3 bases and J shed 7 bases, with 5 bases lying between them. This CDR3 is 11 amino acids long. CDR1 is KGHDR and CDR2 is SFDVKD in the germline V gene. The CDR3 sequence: CATSDQGTQYF. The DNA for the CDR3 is TGTGCCACCAGTGATCAGGGGACCCAGTACTTC.

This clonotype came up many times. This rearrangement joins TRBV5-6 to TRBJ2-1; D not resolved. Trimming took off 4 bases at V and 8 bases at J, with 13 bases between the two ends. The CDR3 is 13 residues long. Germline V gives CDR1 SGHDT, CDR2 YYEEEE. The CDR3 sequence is CASSIDAVDEQFF. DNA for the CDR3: TGTGCCAGCAGCATCGACGCGGTGGATGAGCAGTTCTTC.

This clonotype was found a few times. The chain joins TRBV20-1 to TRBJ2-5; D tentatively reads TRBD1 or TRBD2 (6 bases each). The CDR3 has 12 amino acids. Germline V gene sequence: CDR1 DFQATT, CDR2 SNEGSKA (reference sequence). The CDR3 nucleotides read TGCAGGGGGGGACAAGACCAAGAGACCCAGTACTTC. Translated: CRGGQDQETQYF.